This entry features one TCR beta chain sequence. This CDR3 has 16 amino acids. The germline gives CDR1 DFQATT, CDR2 SNEGSKA (reference sequence). Trimming took 6 bases from V and 3 from J, leaving 24 bases between them. The data were taken from a study of T cell repertoires in cytomegalovirus infection. MiXCR, applied by TCRdb to the reads, yields one record per CDR3 protein. The profile shows roughly 100,000 distinct CDR3 sequences, about 15% of them singletons. V gene TRBV20-1 combines with J gene TRBJ2-7, with D perhaps matching TRBD1 or TRBD2 (5 bases each). The sample consisted of PBMCs. The sequence derives from a human donor in good health (CMV status not recorded). Some clones in this sample may be carry-over from other donors' samples. The CDR3 protein is CSAGSPPRGALYEQYF. The CDR3 nucleotides read TGCAGTGCCGGCAGCCCACCCCGGGGCGCTCTCTACGAGCAGTACTTC.